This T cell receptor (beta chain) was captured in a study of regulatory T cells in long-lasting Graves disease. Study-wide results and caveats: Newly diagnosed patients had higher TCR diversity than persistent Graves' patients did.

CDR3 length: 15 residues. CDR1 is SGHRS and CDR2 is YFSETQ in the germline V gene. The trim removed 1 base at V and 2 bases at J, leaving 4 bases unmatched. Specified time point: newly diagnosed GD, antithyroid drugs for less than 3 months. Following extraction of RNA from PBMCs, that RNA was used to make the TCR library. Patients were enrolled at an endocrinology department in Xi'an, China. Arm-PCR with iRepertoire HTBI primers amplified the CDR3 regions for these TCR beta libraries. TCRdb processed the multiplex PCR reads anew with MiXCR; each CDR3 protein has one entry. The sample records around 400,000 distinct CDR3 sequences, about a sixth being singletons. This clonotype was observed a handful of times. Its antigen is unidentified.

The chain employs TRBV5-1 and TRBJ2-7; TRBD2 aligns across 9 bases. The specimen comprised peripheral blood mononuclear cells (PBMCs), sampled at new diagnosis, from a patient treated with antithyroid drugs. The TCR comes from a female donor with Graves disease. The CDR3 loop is CASSLSGRPTYEQYF. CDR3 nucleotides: TGCGCCAGCAGCTTGAGCGGGAGGCCTACCTACGAGCAGTACTTC. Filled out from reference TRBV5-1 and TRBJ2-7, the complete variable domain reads KAGVTQTPRYLIKTRGQQVTLSCSPISGHRSVSWYQQTPGQGLQFLFEYFSETQRNKGNFPGRFSGRQFSNSRSEMNVSTLELGDSALYLCASSLSGRPTYEQYFGPGTRLTVT.